This T cell receptor beta chain was recovered during a study of blood T cells in healthy people across ages. Primers used in a second PCR of about 7 to 12 cycles were a sample-barcoded 5' primer and a J-beta primer mix. TCRdb passed the 5' RACE reads through MiXCR, listing each CDR3 protein once. The repertoire holds 650,000 to 700,000 distinct CDR3 sequences, with about 30% as singletons. In germline, CDR1 is DFQATT, CDR2 SNEGSKA (reference sequence). The CDR3 extends over 13 amino acids. V shed 5 bases and J 2 bases; nucleotides not matched to a gene: 2. General study findings and limits: Age brought a roughly linear fall in TCR beta diversity measured per million T cells.

This clonotype was picked up many times. Its antigen remains unknown. Sequences were obtained from blood. This receptor was taken from a woman aged 80 or over in good health. The chain recombines TRBV20-1 with TRBJ1-1; 10 bases match TRBD1. The chain's CDR3 is CSARDRGNTEAFF. In nucleotides, the CDR3 is TGCAGTGCTCGGGACAGGGGAAACACTGAAGCTTTCTTT.